Each of the 27 T cell receptor beta chains below was sequenced from the same sample in a study of CD8+ T cells in alopecia areata. The authors extracted RNA and reverse transcribed it into cDNA as the sequencing template. The data were produced by immunoSEQ multiplex PCR, yet TCRdb's version contains in-frame clones alone and is incomplete. The table records around 150,000 clones, around three fifths of them present only once. Treatment here: oral pan-JAK inhibitor, 5-10 mg twice daily. This specimen consisted of CD4+ T cells sorted from blood, obtained at week 24, from a patient treated with tofacitinib. These receptors all stem from a human donor with alopecia areata.

Note on this clone: Other DNA variants within this sample encode the same CDR3. This chain uses TRBV29-1 with TRBJ2-5; D perhaps matches TRBD1 (6 bases). CDR3 length equals 11 residues. Germline V lookup: CDR1 SQVTM, CDR2 ANQGSEA. V shed 6 bases and J shed 2 bases, with 7 bases lying between them. CDR3: CSVDRQETQYF. The DNA of the CDR3 is TGCAGCGTGGACAGACAAGAGACCCAGTACTTC.

The chain uses TRBV29-1 and TRBJ2-4; D may correspond to TRBD1 or TRBD2 (7 bases each). Germline CDR1 SQVTM, CDR2 ANQGSEA. The V end was cut by 7 bases, the J end by 0 bases, with 16 bases between. The CDR3 consists of 15 residues. CDR3 protein: CSAQGGDLAKNIQYF. In nucleotides, the CDR3 is TGCAGCGCCCAGGGGGGGGACCTAGCCAAAAACATTCAGTACTTC.

This clone was counted once. The rearrangement uses TRBV6-5 and TRBJ2-5; D not certain. Germline V gene sequence: CDR1 MNHEY, CDR2 SVGAGI. Trimming removed 0 bases from V and 1 base from J, with 9 bases in between. The CDR3 contains 15 residues. The CDR3 DNA sequence: TGTGCCAGCAGTTACTCGAGGTTAGGCCAAGAGACCCAGTACTTC. Protein sequence: CASSYSRLGQETQYF.

The chain links TRBV2 to TRBJ2-3; perhaps D is TRBD1 or TRBD2 (5 bases each). This CDR3 has 14 amino acids. V was pared by 8 bases and J by 5 bases, with 17 bases between. CDR1 SNHLY and CDR2 FYNNEI come from the germline V gene. As DNA, the CDR3 is TGTGCCAGCCCACGTGGGGACGTGGTAGATACGCAGTATTTT. It is translated as CASPRGDVVDTQYF.

The rearrangement links TRBV19 to TRBJ2-2; D is ambiguous. The V gene lost 9 bases and the J gene lost 1 base, with 6 bases spanning the gap. In germline, CDR1 is LNHDA, CDR2 SQIVND (reference sequence). CDR3 size: 12 residues. The CDR3 loop is CASQENTGELFF. DNA of the CDR3: TGTGCCAGCCAGGAGAACACCGGGGAGCTGTTTTTT.

This clone turned up a few times. This chain links TRBV29-1 with TRBJ2-2, with D maybe TRBD1 (6 bases). The V and J ends lost 4 bases and 1 base respectively, with 10 bases between them. CDR3 size: 14 residues. Germline V gene data show CDR1 as SQVTM and CDR2 as ANQGSEA. The CDR3 protein is CSVGGPMNTGELFF. In DNA, the CDR3 is TGCAGCGTTGGGGGGCCGATGAACACCGGGGAGCTGTTTTTT.

This rearrangement joins TRBV27 to TRBJ2-7, with 11 bases matching TRBD1. The length of the CDR3 is 16 residues. V was clipped by 2 bases and J by 5 bases; unmatched bases: 8. The germline V gene encodes CDR1 MNHEY and CDR2 SMNVEV (reference sequence). CDR3 sequence: CASSLLTGTGGNEQYF. The CDR3 coding sequence is TGTGCCAGCAGTTTACTGACCGGGACAGGGGGGAACGAGCAGTACTTC.

CDR3 in amino acids: CSVRGTGGGGEAFF. The CDR3, as DNA: TGCAGCGTTCGAGGGACAGGGGGCGGAGGTGAAGCTTTCTTT. The chain employs TRBV29-1 and TRBJ1-1, with 12 positions matching TRBD1. This CDR3 spans 14 amino acids. CDR1 is SQVTM, CDR2 ANQGSEA, per germline. V lost 5 bases to trimming and J lost 7 bases; unmatched junction nucleotides: 8.

This chain uses TRBV4-1 with TRBJ2-3, with 11 bases identical to TRBD1. The CDR3 is 15 residues long. The V segment lost 3 bases and the J segment 5 bases; nucleotides outside the gene matches: 4. Germline loops: CDR1 MGHRA, CDR2 YSYEKL. CDR3 sequence reads: CASSQPGQGVDTQYF. CDR3 DNA: TGCGCCAGCAGCCAGCCGGGACAGGGGGTAGATACGCAGTATTTT.

This rearrangement joins TRBV6-6 to TRBJ2-5, with a possible D match to TRBD1 (6 bases). The CDR3 is made up of 14 amino acids. V shed 5 bases and J shed 2 bases, with 12 bases lying between them. CDR1 MNHNY and CDR2 SVGAGI come from the germline V gene (reference sequence). In nucleotides, the CDR3 is TGTGCCAGCAGTCCAACAGGGTATCAAGAGACCCAGTACTTC. The encoded protein is CASSPTGYQETQYF.

This chain links TRBV7-2 with TRBJ1-4; 9 nucleotides match TRBD1. Trimming removed 1 base from V and 8 bases from J; junction bases left unmatched: 5. In germline, CDR1 is SGHTA, CDR2 FQGNSA. There are 15 residues in the CDR3. This chain's CDR3 is CASSLGWTGEEKLFF. The CDR3 nucleotides are TGTGCCAGCAGCTTAGGGTGGACAGGGGAGGAAAAACTGTTTTTT.

The DNA for the CDR3 is TGTGCCTGGGGACAGGGGGTGAGGGCTGAAGCTTTCTTT. It yields the protein CAWGQGVRAEAFF. The V gene is TRBV30, the J gene TRBJ1-1; 10 positions match TRBD1. CDR1 is GTSNPN and CDR2 is SVGIG in the germline V gene (reference sequence). The CDR3 covers 13 residues. V gave up 5 bases and J gave up 6 bases; unmatched junction bases: 6.

V gene TRBV30 combines with J gene TRBJ1-5; unclear D gene. Germline V gives CDR1 GTSNPN, CDR2 SVGIG (reference sequence). V lost 2 bases to trimming and J lost 2 bases, with 7 bases between them. This CDR3 has 13 amino acids. Here the CDR3 reads CAWSWQGNQPQHF. DNA for the CDR3: TGTGCCTGGAGTTGGCAGGGCAATCAGCCCCAGCATTTT.

The chain recombines TRBV30 with TRBJ1-5; the D is unclear. In germline, CDR1 is GTSNPN, CDR2 SVGIG (reference sequence). V was shortened by 0 bases and J by 6 bases, with 12 bases between the two germline ends. The CDR3 is 14 residues long. The CDR3 sequence: CAWSVRTGSQPQHF. The CDR3 bases are TGTGCCTGGAGTGTGAGGACGGGGAGTCAGCCCCAGCATTTT.

The V gene is TRBV6-4, the J gene TRBJ1-1, with a weak D call TRBD1 (5 bases). Trimming removed 5 bases from V and 6 bases from J, with 13 bases in between. This CDR3 region has 13 residues. From germline, CDR1 is MRHNA and CDR2 SNTAGT. The CDR3 DNA reads as TGTGCCAGCAGTCGTCAGGGTGAGGCTGAAGCTTTCTTT. Translated: CASSRQGEAEAFF.

The chain employs TRBV5-6 and TRBJ1-5; possibly TRBD1 for D (5 bases). The V gene lost 2 bases and the J gene lost 3 bases, with 9 bases spanning the gap. Germline CDR1 reads SGHDT; CDR2 reads YYEEEE. The CDR3 is 14 residues long. Here the CDR3 reads CASSFLRDNQPQHF. CDR3 bases: TGTGCCAGCAGCTTCCTCAGGGACAATCAGCCCCAGCATTTT.

The V and J genes are TRBV9 and TRBJ1-4; 7 nucleotides line up with TRBD1. The CDR3 has 15 residues. After removal of 0 bases from V and 5 bases from J, the junction contained 4 bases not matched to a gene. The germline CDR1 and CDR2 sequences are SGDLS and YYNGEE. The CDR3 loop is CASSVEGQANEKLFF. CDR3 nucleotides: TGTGCCAGCAGCGTAGAAGGACAGGCCAATGAAAAACTGTTTTTT.

The rearrangement uses TRBV29-1 and TRBJ1-1, with D uncertain. The CDR3 runs 12 residues. Germline-derived CDR1 and CDR2 are SQVTM and ANQGSEA. V lost 5 bases and J lost 4, with 11 bases in between. As DNA, the CDR3 is TGCAGCGTTCGGGTTTTAGGCACTGAAGCTTTCTTT. Amino acids: CSVRVLGTEAFF.

This chain joins TRBV7-9 and TRBJ1-5; D gene unclear. There are 12 residues in the CDR3. V lost 0 bases, J lost 7 bases, and 4 bases lay in between. Germline V lookup: CDR1 SEHNR, CDR2 FQNEAQ (reference sequence). CDR3 sequence (DNA): TGTGCCAGCAGCTTAGCTTCCCAGCCCCAGCATTTT. Amino acid sequence: CASSLASQPQHF.

The chain has TRBV19 and TRBJ2-1; D gene uncertain. Between the trimmed V and J ends, which lost 2 bases and 7 bases, there was a span of 15 bases. The CDR3 loop spans 15 amino acids. The V gene's germline CDR1 is LNHDA and CDR2 SQIVND (reference sequence). The CDR3 region has the DNA TGTGCCAGTAGTATATCGGTTGTGGCAGCGAATGAGCAGTTCTTC. Translated, it gives CASSISVVAANEQFF.

This rearrangement joins TRBV7-2 to TRBJ1-1; maybe TRBD1 (6 bases). V dropped 6 bases and J dropped 2 bases, with 16 bases sitting between them. This CDR3 comprises 15 residues. Germline V lookup: CDR1 SGHTA, CDR2 FQGNSA. The CDR3 is CASRKRTALNTEAFF. In DNA form, the CDR3 reads TGTGCCAGCAGGAAAAGGACAGCTCTAAACACTGAAGCTTTCTTT.

The gene calls are TRBV15 and TRBJ2-1; 8 bases fit TRBD2. Germline-derived CDR1 and CDR2 are LNHNV and YYDKDF (reference sequence). CDR3 length equals 15 residues. Losses at the gene ends were 0 bases for V and 5 bases for J; bases not matched to a gene: 3. In DNA form, the CDR3 reads TGTGCCACCAGCAGAGACGCGGGGGGTCACAATGAGCAGTTCTTC. Translation: CATSRDAGGHNEQFF.

The J gene is TRBJ2-5, the V gene TRBV29-1; possible D gene TRBD1, 7 bases. Trimming left V 6 bases short and J 5 bases short, with 19 bases between. Germline assignment: CDR1 SQVTM and CDR2 ANQGSEA. The CDR3 has 14 amino acids. Here the CDR3 reads CSVKLGGGGETQYF. In DNA form, the CDR3 reads TGCAGCGTAAAGCTCGGAGGGGGCGGGGAGACCCAGTACTTC.

This clone was seen a handful of times. CDR3 sequence reads: CASSRGQAGANVLTF. The CDR3 DNA reads TGTGCCAGCAGCAGGGGACAGGCTGGGGCCAACGTCCTGACTTTC. The rearrangement uses TRBV11-2 and TRBJ2-6; TRBD1 aligns across 8 bases. CDR1 is SGHAT and CDR2 is FQNNGV in the germline V gene. The length of the CDR3 is 15 residues. With 5 bases clipped from V and 2 bases from J, the junction kept 2 bases outside the gene matches. Full variable domain (missing parts from reference TRBV11-2 and TRBJ2-6): EAGVAQSPRYKIIEKRQSVAFWCNPISGHATLYWYQQILGQGPKLLIQFQNNGVVDDSQLPKDRFSAERLKGVDSTLKIQPAKLEDSAVYLCASSRGQAGANVLTFGAGSRLTVL.

This clone was observed a few times. The V gene is TRBV29-1, the J gene TRBJ2-3; D possibly matches TRBD1 or TRBD2 (5 bases each). CDR1 is SQVTM and CDR2 is ANQGSEA in the germline V gene. Trimming left V 3 bases short and J 0 bases short, with 7 bases between. The CDR3 totals 13 residues. The CDR3 region is CSVEGDSTDTQYF. CDR3 coding DNA: TGCAGCGTTGAGGGGGACAGCACAGATACGCAGTATTTT.

CDR3 bases: TGCGCCAGCAGCCAATTGATCCGTGGTAATGAAAAACTGTTTTTT. Its translation: CASSQLIRGNEKLFF. The chain has TRBV4-1 and TRBJ1-4; D gene unclear. In germline, CDR1 is MGHRA, CDR2 YSYEKL. V was trimmed by 2 bases and J by 4 bases, leaving 11 bases between them. The CDR3 consists of 15 residues.

This clone has more than one count but fewer than ten. The chain recombines TRBV7-9 with TRBJ2-6, with D unclear. In germline, CDR1 is SEHNR, CDR2 FQNEAQ (reference sequence). Trimming removed 5 bases from V and 4 bases from J, with 6 bases in between. The CDR3 is 13 amino acids. Written as DNA, the CDR3 is TGTGCCAGCAGCGAAGTGGGGGCCAACGTCCTGACTTTC. Translating it yields CASSEVGANVLTF.